Each of the 31 T cell receptor beta chains below was sequenced from the same sample in a study of blood T cell repertoires in COVID-19 (TCRdb year 2020). The library was obtained by the immunoSEQ multiplex PCR assay. TCRdb carries this immuneACCESS record with in-frame sequences only. Its versions omit some clonotypes, under half of them owing to an unresolved V gene in the studies checked, with the rest unexplained. The table for this sample lists 300,000 or so clones; 85% to 90% of them were counted only once. Jointly, the top ten make up roughly 2.9% of the sample. Specimen: peripheral blood. Receptors originate from a woman aged 30 to 39 with COVID-19, enrolled during active disease.

In this sample, this clone turned up once. The chain has TRBV7-2 and TRBJ2-5; unclear D gene. Between the trimmed V and J ends, which lost 4 bases and 2 bases, there was a span of 5 bases. This CDR3 comprises 12 residues. Germline-derived CDR1 and CDR2 are SGHTA and FQGNSA. The CDR3 loop is CASSSSQETQYF. In DNA, the CDR3 is TGTGCCAGCAGCTCCTCGCAAGAGACCCAGTACTTC.

The chain couples TRBV7-8 to TRBJ1-6, with 8 bases matching TRBD1. CDR3 length: 15 residues. The germline V gene encodes CDR1 SGHVS and CDR2 FQNEAQ. The V and J ends lost 5 bases and 9 bases, in that order; junction bases with no gene match: 9. Here the CDR3 DNA reads TGTGCCAGCAGCCCATGGACAGGGACGAGTTCACCCCTCCACTTT. Translating gives CASSPWTGTSSPLHF.

The gene calls are TRBV7-2 and TRBJ2-1; 9 nucleotides match TRBD2. The CDR3 has 15 amino acids. The V and J ends lost 7 bases and 2 bases, in that order; junction bases with no gene match: 6. The germline V gene has CDR1 SGHTA and CDR2 FQGNSA. CDR3 bases: TGTGCCAGCAACGTAGCGGGAGAGGCCTACAATGAGCAGTTCTTC. Amino acids: CASNVAGEAYNEQFF.

This clone was recorded only once. The V call is TRBV12-3 or TRBV12-4, the J call TRBJ2-1; a possible D gene is TRBD1 (6 bases). CDR3 length: 13 residues. Trimming took 7 bases from V and 6 from J, leaving 13 bases between them. The CDR3 DNA reads as TGTGCCAGCACCATTCAGGGGATCAATGAGCAGTTCTTC. It is translated as CASTIQGINEQFF.

The chain employs TRBV7-8 and TRBJ1-3; D is unclear. This CDR3 spans 16 amino acids. Per the germline V gene, CDR1 is SGHVS and CDR2 is FQNEAQ. V gave up 6 bases and J gave up 0 bases, with 15 bases separating them. This CDR3 is CASSPYPGSSGNTIYF. The CDR3 bases are TGTGCCAGCAGTCCATACCCGGGGAGCTCTGGAAACACCATATATTTT.

V is TRBV28 and J is TRBJ1-5; D call uncertain. The CDR3 sequence is 14 residues long. From germline, CDR1 is MDHEN and CDR2 SYDVKM. V was cut by 6 bases and J by 5 bases, with 14 bases left in between. The CDR3 reads CASSDQPGYQPQHF. Written as DNA, the CDR3 is TGTGCCAGCAGCGACCAGCCGGGGTATCAGCCCCAGCATTTT.

This clone was picked up a small number of times. The J gene is TRBJ2-1, the V gene TRBV5-1; TRBD1 aligns across 9 bases. Trimming took 0 bases from V and 6 from J; bases not matched to a gene: 4. The V gene's germline CDR1 is SGHRS and CDR2 YFSETQ. The CDR3 sequence is 15 residues long. CDR3 bases: TGCGCCAGCAGCTTGGGTGGGACAGGGATCAATGAGCAGTTCTTC. Its translation: CASSLGGTGINEQFF.

V is TRBV6-1 and J is TRBJ1-5, with D maybe TRBD1 (5 bases). Germline CDR1 reads MNHNS; CDR2 reads SASEGT. The V end lost 0 bases, the J end lost 11 bases, and 14 bases lay between the germline ends. CDR3 length: 14 residues. The CDR3 spells CASSEAAGVRAQHF. CDR3 bases: TGTGCCAGCAGTGAAGCCGCGGGGGTTAGAGCCCAGCATTTT.

The chain combines TRBV6-5 with TRBJ2-1, with no clear D. Trimming took 3 bases from V and 7 from J, leaving 10 bases between them. This CDR3 spans 13 amino acids. In germline, CDR1 is MNHEY, CDR2 SVGAGI. The CDR3, as DNA: TGTGCCAGCAGTTATCAGGCGAGAAATGAGCAGTTCTTC. Amino acids: CASSYQARNEQFF.

The rearrangement joins TRBV18 to TRBJ1-1; D remains unclear. Deletions cut 1 base from V and 8 bases from J, with 11 bases between. The CDR3 is 13 residues long. CDR1 is KGHSH, CDR2 LQKENI, per germline. CDR3 residues: CASSPLPKTEAFF. CDR3 DNA: TGTGCCAGCTCACCACTCCCCAAGACAGAAGCTTTCTTT.

This chain connects TRBV6-5 to TRBJ2-3, with 7 bases matching TRBD1. V shed 6 bases and J 2 bases; nucleotides not matched to a gene: 2. Germline lookup yields CDR1 MNHEY and CDR2 SVGAGI. The length of the CDR3 is 13 residues. The DNA of the CDR3 is TGTGCCAGCAGGGGACAGAACACAGATACGCAGTATTTT. Protein sequence: CASRGQNTDTQYF.

The rearrangement uses TRBV19 and TRBJ1-5, with 11 bases matching TRBD1. Germline CDR1 and CDR2: LNHDA and SQIVND (reference sequence). The CDR3 is 17 residues long. The V and J ends lost 3 bases and 7 bases, in that order; junction bases with no gene match: 11. CDR3 bases: TGTGCCAGTAGTATCCTACCGGGACAGGGGGTAAGCCAGCCCCAGCATTTT. It specifies CASSILPGQGVSQPQHF.

Comment on this clone: Its ends do not fully match the called genes, so a read error is possible. The genes are TRBV6-1 and TRBJ1-5; the D gene is possibly TRBD1 (5 bases). CDR3 length: 14 residues. Germline V CDR1 and CDR2: MNHNS, SASEGT. The CDR3 here is CASSKAAGNQPQHF. CDR3 nucleotide sequence: TGTGCCAGCAGTAAAGCGGCAGGGAATCAGCCCCAGCATTTT.

This chain joins TRBV15 and TRBJ2-3, with TRBD1 identical over 7 bases. CDR1 LNHNV and CDR2 YYDKDF come from the germline V gene (reference sequence). Trimming cost V 3 bases and J 0 bases; bases outside gene matches: 6. The CDR3 runs to 16 residues. The CDR3 loop reads CATSRLLTGSTDTQYF. Written as DNA, the CDR3 is TGTGCCACCAGCAGGCTCCTGACAGGGAGCACAGATACGCAGTATTTT.

CDR3 DNA sequence: TGTGCCAGCAAAGAGAACAGGGTAAGGGAGCCCCAGCATTTT. Protein sequence: CASKENRVREPQHF. The chain is built from TRBV2 and TRBJ1-5, with D perhaps TRBD1 (6 bases). The V and J ends lost 7 bases and 8 bases respectively, with 18 bases between them. The CDR3 has 14 residues. Per germline, CDR1 SNHLY and CDR2 FYNNEI.

This chain connects TRBV4-1 to TRBJ1-1; the match to TRBD1 covers 9 bases. The length of the CDR3 is 16 residues. V lost 6 bases to trimming and J lost 0 bases; unmatched junction nucleotides: 8. The germline CDR1 and CDR2 sequences are MGHRA and YSYEKL. CDR3 bases: TGCGCCAGCAGTCTTGTTGGACAGGGGATGAACACTGAAGCTTTCTTT. Encoded protein: CASSLVGQGMNTEAFF.

J is TRBJ1-5 and V is TRBV5-8; TRBD1 matches at 10 bases. V shed 1 base, J shed 7 bases, and the junction held 8 bases outside the gene matches. Germline loops: CDR1 SGHTS, CDR2 YDEGEE. The CDR3 has 16 amino acids. The CDR3 sequence is CASSLTGTGATQPQHF. The DNA of the CDR3 is TGTGCCAGCAGCTTGACCGGGACAGGGGCGACACAGCCCCAGCATTTT.

V and J are TRBV18 and TRBJ1-3; weak D call: TRBD1 (5 bases). Germline loops: CDR1 KGHSH, CDR2 LQKENI. This CDR3 has 16 amino acids. V lost 0 bases, J lost 0 bases, and 9 bases lay in between. CDR3 sequence: CASSPPGLNSGNTIYF. In nucleotides, the CDR3 is TGTGCCAGCTCACCACCGGGACTGAACTCTGGAAACACCATATATTTT.

V usage is TRBV5-6 and J usage is TRBJ1-2; the match to TRBD1 covers 12 bases. V gave up 5 bases and J gave up 8 bases; unmatched junction bases: 7. The length of the CDR3 is 14 residues. Germline CDR1 SGHDT, CDR2 YYEEEE. The CDR3 bases are TGTGCCAGCAGTACCGGGACAGGGGGCCGAGGCTACACCTTC. Residues: CASSTGTGGRGYTF.

This chain uses TRBV29-1 with TRBJ1-4, with D perhaps matching TRBD1 (6 bases). V dropped 4 bases and J dropped 10 bases, with 19 bases sitting between them. The CDR3 totals 14 residues. In germline, CDR1 is SQVTM, CDR2 ANQGSEA. The CDR3 DNA sequence: TGCAGCGTTGGAACAGGGTTTATGGGCGCAAAACTGTTTTTT. Residues: CSVGTGFMGAKLFF. Variable domain in full (rest from reference TRBV29-1 and TRBJ1-4): SAVISQKPSRDICQRGTSLTIQCQVDSQVTMMFWYRQQPGQSLTLIATANQGSEATYESGFVIDKFPISRPNLTFSTLTVSNMSPEDSSIYLCSVGTGFMGAKLFFGSGTQLSVL.

This chain connects TRBV20-1 to TRBJ1-6; D unresolved. Germline lookup yields CDR1 DFQATT and CDR2 SNEGSKA (reference sequence). V was cut by 3 bases and J by 7 bases, with 10 bases left in between. CDR3 length: 13 amino acids. For the CDR3, the DNA is TGCAGTGCTAGTATAACAGAAAATTCACCCCTCCACTTT. This codes for CSASITENSPLHF.

V is TRBV2 and J is TRBJ2-1; D is perhaps TRBD1 (5 bases). There are 15 residues in the CDR3. Germline-derived CDR1 and CDR2 are SNHLY and FYNNEI. The V end lost 3 bases, the J end lost 4 bases, and 13 bases lay between the germline ends. The CDR3 reads CASSDLGQGYNEQFF. In nucleotides, the CDR3 is TGTGCCAGCAGTGACTTGGGGCAGGGATACAATGAGCAGTTCTTC.

The chain is built from TRBV19 and TRBJ2-7; D might be TRBD2 (6 bases). V was cut by 5 bases and J by 6 bases, with 20 bases left in between. The CDR3 is 15 amino acids. The germline CDR1 and CDR2 sequences are LNHDA and SQIVND (reference sequence). CDR3 DNA: TGTGCCAGTAGTCTGGTGGACTATCCCCCGGGCGAGCAGTACTTC. Translated, it gives CASSLVDYPPGEQYF.

This chain links TRBV3-1 (or the pseudogene TRBV3-2) with TRBJ2-7; D perhaps matches TRBD2 (6 bases). CDR3 length equals 15 residues. Trimming shortened V by 1 base and J by 3 bases, and 13 bases separated the two germline ends. The germline gives CDR1 LGHDT, CDR2 YNNKEL (reference sequence). CDR3 loop: CASSQASGDHYEQYF. The CDR3 nucleotides read TGTGCCAGCAGCCAAGCATCGGGAGACCACTACGAGCAGTACTTC.

The chain is built from TRBV7-6 and TRBJ2-7; 8 bases align to TRBD1. J gave up 2 bases and V 0 bases, and 3 bases lay outside the gene matches. The CDR3 spans 15 residues. Germline CDR1 reads SGHVS; CDR2 reads FNYEAQ. CDR3 residues: CASSLALQGAYEQYF. CDR3 coding DNA: TGTGCCAGCAGCTTAGCGCTACAGGGGGCCTACGAGCAGTACTTC.

This chain links TRBV10-3 with TRBJ1-2; D is unclear. The CDR3 runs 14 residues. CDR1 ENHRY and CDR2 SYGVKD come from the germline V gene. V lost 4 bases to trimming and J lost 6 bases, with 15 bases between them. CDR3 region: CAISVSGRPHGYTF. The CDR3 nucleotides are TGTGCCATCAGTGTCTCGGGGAGGCCTCATGGCTACACCTTC.

The rearrangement joins TRBV28 to TRBJ1-2; 9 bases agree with TRBD1. Germline V lookup: CDR1 MDHEN, CDR2 SYDVKM. This CDR3 region has 14 residues. With 5 bases clipped from V and 8 bases from J, the junction kept 9 bases outside the gene matches. The CDR3 region has the DNA TGTGCCAGCAGTCCCCCATTTGACAGGGGGGGCTACACCTTC. Translated: CASSPPFDRGGYTF.

The CDR3 DNA reads TGCGCCAGCAGCTTGGGACAGGGGTATAATTCACCCCTCCACTTT. Amino acids: CASSLGQGYNSPLHF. This chain links TRBV5-1 with TRBJ1-6, with 8 bases aligning to TRBD1. After removal of 0 bases from V and 4 bases from J, the junction contained 0 bases not matched to a gene. Germline values: CDR1 SGHRS, CDR2 YFSETQ. The CDR3 length is 15 residues. Looking up the rest from reference TRBV5-1 and TRBJ1-6 gives the full variable domain: KAGVTQTPRYLIKTRGQQVTLSCSPISGHRSVSWYQQTPGQGLQFLFEYFSETQRNKGNFPGRFSGRQFSNSRSEMNVSTLELGDSALYLCASSLGQGYNSPLHFGNGTRLTVT.

V usage is TRBV15 and J usage is TRBJ1-2; 7 bases map to TRBD1. The CDR3 spans 14 residues. V was pared by 1 base and J by 13 bases, with 12 bases of the junction left unmatched. From germline, CDR1 is LNHNV and CDR2 YYDKDF (reference sequence). The CDR3 is CATSRGEGARTSTF. CDR3 coding DNA: TGTGCCACCAGCAGAGGAGAGGGGGCAAGGACCTCCACCTTC.

This clone came up once. V usage is TRBV28 and J usage is TRBJ1-5; 7 bases match TRBD1. The CDR3 loop spans 15 amino acids. CDR1 and CDR2 (germline): MDHEN, SYDVKM. The ends lost 2 bases at V and 6 bases at J; junction bases unmatched: 7. The CDR3 loop is CASSLEQGWTQPQHF. DNA of the CDR3: TGTGCCAGCAGTTTAGAACAGGGGTGGACTCAGCCCCAGCATTTT.

The V call is TRBV19, the J call TRBJ1-1; 9 bases line up with TRBD1. The CDR3 length is 14 residues. The ends lost 5 bases at V and 4 bases at J; junction bases unmatched: 5. From germline, CDR1 is LNHDA and CDR2 SQIVND (reference sequence). The CDR3 sequence: CASSVRDRATEAFF. The CDR3 DNA sequence: TGTGCCAGTAGTGTTCGGGACAGGGCCACTGAAGCTTTCTTT.